These 6 T cell receptor beta chains came from one sample sequenced in a study of blood T cells in healthy people across ages. A J-beta primer mix and a sample-barcoded 5' primer were used in a second PCR of roughly 7 to 12 cycles. TCRdb fed the 5' RACE reads into MiXCR, producing one record per CDR3 protein. Of hundreds of thousands of distinct CDR3 sequences listed, about 55% are singletons. The source material was blood. The receptors here all came from an elderly man in good health.

This chain connects TRBV20-1 to TRBJ2-3, with D perhaps TRBD2 (5 bases). Per the germline V gene, CDR1 is DFQATT and CDR2 is SNEGSKA (reference sequence). The germline V and J ends were trimmed by 5 bases and 11 bases, with 14 bases remaining between them. The CDR3 is 11 amino acids. The CDR3 sequence is CSAHQLEVQYF. The CDR3 nucleotides are TGCAGTGCTCACCAACTAGAAGTGCAGTATTTT.

Points on this clonotype: Mismatch with germline at one junction end may stem from a read error. This chain uses TRBV19 with TRBJ1-1; 9 nucleotides agree with TRBD1. The germline V gene encodes CDR1 LNHDA and CDR2 SQIVND (reference sequence). The CDR3 is 12 amino acids. The CDR3 sequence: CARSTPGQGTFF. The CDR3 DNA sequence: TGTGCCAGGAGTACACCGGGACAGGGAACTTTCTTT.

This clonotype was detected a few times. The genes are TRBV7-9 and TRBJ2-2; D is unclear. Germline values: CDR1 SEHNR, CDR2 FQNEAQ (reference sequence). This CDR3 has 14 amino acids. V was shortened by 2 bases and J by 0 bases, with 4 bases between the two germline ends. CDR3 sequence: CASSLRSNTGELFF. The CDR3 DNA follows: TGTGCCAGCAGCTTACGTTCGAACACCGGGGAGCTGTTTTTT.

This clonotype came up once. The chain links TRBV27 to TRBJ2-1; 9 bases align to TRBD1. This CDR3 is built from 15 residues. CDR1 is MNHEY and CDR2 is SMNVEV in the germline V gene (reference sequence). The junction had 8 bases not matched to a gene; V was cut back by 1 base and J by 10 bases. DNA for the CDR3: TGTGCCAGCAGTTTATACGGGACAGGGCTCAGCGAGCAGTTCTTC. It translates to CASSLYGTGLSEQFF.

The chain is built from TRBV11-3 and TRBJ2-1; D might be TRBD2 (6 bases). The germline gives CDR1 SGHNT, CDR2 YENEEA. CDR3 size: 15 residues. V lost 1 base to trimming and J lost 8 bases, with 15 bases between them. CDR3 amino acids: CASSLGGGPKDEQFF. Here the CDR3 DNA reads TGTGCCAGCAGCTTAGGGGGAGGCCCTAAGGATGAGCAGTTCTTC.

V and J are TRBV12-3 or TRBV12-4 and TRBJ2-7; 11 positions match TRBD2. The CDR3 spans 15 residues. The trim removed 5 bases at V and 4 bases at J, leaving 7 bases unmatched. CDR3 loop: CASSPGLAARYEQYF. CDR3 sequence (DNA): TGTGCCAGCAGTCCGGGACTAGCGGCACGTTACGAGCAGTACTTC.